This T cell receptor (beta chain) originates from a study of blood T cells in healthy people across ages. Study results and caveats: The study found more naive CD4+ cells and higher diversity in long-lived than aged donors. With age, beta diversity per million T cells declined roughly linearly, significantly by roughly 40. It was held that the diversity estimates obtained from one million T cells were underestimates.

CDR3 size: 19 residues. V trimming: 2 bases; J trimming: 2 bases; junction bases outside the gene matches: 18. Germline values: CDR1 DFQATT, CDR2 SNEGSKA (reference sequence). The authors ran a second PCR of about 7 to 11 cycles using a sample-barcoded 5' primer and a J-beta primer mix. TCRdb fed the 5' RACE reads into MiXCR, producing one record per CDR3 protein. Seen here are around 1,500,000 distinct CDR3 sequences, around 39% observed once, and the top ten hold approximately 7.9%. This clonotype was detected only once. The antigen remains undetermined. Isolated PBMCs totaled at least 6.5 million in each sample.

The TCR sequence derives from a woman in her late teens or twenties in good health. The V call is TRBV20-1, the J call TRBJ2-3; 8 nucleotides match TRBD2. Specimen: blood. CDR3 region: CSARSPPRGAINPTDTQYF. CDR3 coding DNA: TGCAGTGCTAGATCCCCTCCGCGGGGGGCAATTAACCCCACAGATACGCAGTATTTT.